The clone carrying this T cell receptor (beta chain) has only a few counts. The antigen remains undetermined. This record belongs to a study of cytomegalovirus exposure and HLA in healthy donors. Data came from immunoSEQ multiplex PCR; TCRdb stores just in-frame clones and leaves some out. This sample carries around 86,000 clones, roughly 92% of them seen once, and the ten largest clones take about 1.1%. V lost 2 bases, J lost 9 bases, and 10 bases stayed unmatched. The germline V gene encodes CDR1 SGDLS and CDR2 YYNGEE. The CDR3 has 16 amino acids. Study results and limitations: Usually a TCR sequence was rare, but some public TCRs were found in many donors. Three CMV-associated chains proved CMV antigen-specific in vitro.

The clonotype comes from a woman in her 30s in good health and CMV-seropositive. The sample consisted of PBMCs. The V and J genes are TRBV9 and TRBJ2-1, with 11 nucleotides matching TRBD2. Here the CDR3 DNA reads TGTGCCAGCAGCGTCGGTGGACTAGCGGGTGAGGTTGAGCAGTTCTTC. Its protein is CASSVGGLAGEVEQFF.